A selection of T cell receptor beta chains follows, all from one sample in a study of CD4 T cells in relation to SARS-CoV-2 and coronaviruses. These TCRs are of unknown antigen specificity. Using immunoSEQ multiplex PCR, the repertoire was profiled, and TCRdb retains in-frame clones only, with some absent. The sample includes about 26,000 clones, under 80% of them seen just once. The sample was CD4+ T cells from PBMCs, cultured in vitro. The receptors shown here come from a human donor in good health. The CDR3 runs from the conserved cysteine through the conserved F or W.

CDR3 protein: CASSPYRDREDGYTF
V gene: TRBV11-1
J gene: TRBJ1-2

CDR3 protein: CASSTDRDSYNEQFF
V gene: TRBV7-2
J gene: TRBJ2-1

CDR3 protein: CASSDSSRSTDTQYF
V gene: TRBV6-4
J gene: TRBJ2-3

CDR3 protein: CASSSRQVAYNEQFF
V gene: TRBV11-3
J gene: TRBJ2-1

CDR3 protein: CASSVAFRAEEPYEQYF
V gene: TRBV9
J gene: TRBJ2-7

CDR3 protein: CASSTRTSGGGEQFF
V gene: TRBV2
J gene: TRBJ2-1

CDR3 protein: CASSYRPTGELFF
V gene: TRBV5-1
J gene: TRBJ2-2

CDR3 protein: CASRRGGIRGDEQFF
V gene: TRBV6-5
J gene: TRBJ2-1

CDR3 protein: CASSSTYEQYF
V gene: TRBV5-1
J gene: TRBJ2-7

CDR3 protein: CASSQDPGNQPQHF
V gene: TRBV4-3
J gene: TRBJ1-5

CDR3 protein: CASSPRGDNSPLHF
V gene: TRBV3-1/TRBV3-2
J gene: TRBJ1-6

CDR3 protein: CASSQEFWGFANTGELFF
V gene: TRBV4-1
J gene: TRBJ2-2

CDR3 protein: CASLASGTDEQFF
V gene: TRBV6-5
J gene: TRBJ2-1

CDR3 protein: CASFSLGSNEKLFF
V gene: TRBV2
J gene: TRBJ1-4

CDR3 protein: CASRNSGGGDEQYF
V gene: TRBV6-5
J gene: TRBJ2-7

CDR3 protein: CASSLDSGQETQYF
V gene: TRBV5-1
J gene: TRBJ2-5

CDR3 protein: CASRAGGENYGYTF
V gene: TRBV6-5
J gene: TRBJ1-2

CDR3 protein: CASGRTLEFHF
V gene: TRBV7-9
J gene: TRBJ2-7

CDR3 protein: CASSQAGGVGKNIQYF
V gene: TRBV4-2
J gene: TRBJ2-4

CDR3 protein: CASSPRLLRDSQETQYF
V gene: TRBV4-1
J gene: TRBJ2-5

CDR3 protein: CASSPRTGGHTEAFF
V gene: TRBV7-6
J gene: TRBJ1-1

CDR3 protein: CASGLDLPGARETQYF
V gene: TRBV12-5
J gene: TRBJ2-5

CDR3 protein: CAWSVERKQYF
V gene: TRBV30
J gene: TRBJ2-7

CDR3 protein: CASSFPGPYEQYF
V gene: TRBV28
J gene: TRBJ2-7

CDR3 protein: CASSQVGGRGTDTQYF
V gene: TRBV4-3
J gene: TRBJ2-3

CDR3 protein: CASSLDGTGSDEQFF
V gene: TRBV11-1
J gene: TRBJ2-1

CDR3 protein: CAWSALRGPQQPQHF
V gene: TRBV30
J gene: TRBJ1-5

CDR3 protein: CAWSAGRSSLSNQPQHF
V gene: TRBV30
J gene: TRBJ1-5

CDR3 protein: CASSHGRDNTEAFF
V gene: TRBV4-3
J gene: TRBJ1-1

CDR3 protein: CAISESEAAPRQTQYF
V gene: TRBV10-3
J gene: TRBJ2-5

CDR3 protein: CASSIQGNYGYTF
V gene: TRBV19
J gene: TRBJ1-2

CDR3 protein: CASSPKTRLSETQYF
V gene: TRBV7-9
J gene: TRBJ2-5

CDR3 protein: CASSHAGSLKETQYF
V gene: TRBV7-9
J gene: TRBJ2-5

CDR3 protein: CASIDSGTFSTDTQYF
V gene: TRBV5-6
J gene: TRBJ2-3

CDR3 protein: CASSLESAALTLYEQYF
V gene: TRBV5-1
J gene: TRBJ2-7

CDR3 protein: CASSQTGFSYNSPLHF
V gene: TRBV3-1/TRBV3-2
J gene: TRBJ1-6

CDR3 protein: CASSQAASRRTDTQYF
V gene: TRBV4-2
J gene: TRBJ2-3

CDR3 protein: CASSSSTSGLYNEQFF
V gene: TRBV7-3
J gene: TRBJ2-1

CDR3 protein: CASSLGDNSNQPQHF
V gene: TRBV5-1
J gene: TRBJ1-5

CDR3 protein: CASGLEGVTIYF
V gene: TRBV12-5
J gene: TRBJ1-3

CDR3 protein: CASSVDLAGEGGHEQFF
V gene: TRBV9
J gene: TRBJ2-1

CDR3 protein: CASSPGQGGTEAFF
V gene: TRBV27
J gene: TRBJ1-1

CDR3 protein: CASSSWDTSSGGYTF
V gene: TRBV6-5
J gene: TRBJ1-2

CDR3 protein: CASSQDGFQGRANYGYTF
V gene: TRBV4-1
J gene: TRBJ1-2

CDR3 protein: CATSAQGTNYGYTF
V gene: TRBV24-1
J gene: TRBJ1-2

CDR3 protein: CASSIVGTGEGTEAFF
V gene: TRBV19
J gene: TRBJ1-1

CDR3 protein: CASSLRGGQGFGYTF
V gene: TRBV5-6
J gene: TRBJ1-2

CDR3 protein: CASSYSGSRETQYF
V gene: TRBV6-6
J gene: TRBJ2-5

CDR3 protein: CASSQDRINYGYTF
V gene: TRBV4-1
J gene: TRBJ1-2

CDR3 protein: CASSILAGADGELFF
V gene: TRBV19
J gene: TRBJ2-2

CDR3 protein: CASSLGNLGGTYQETQYF
V gene: TRBV7-8
J gene: TRBJ2-5

CDR3 protein: CASSAFQGGSYGYTF
V gene: TRBV2
J gene: TRBJ1-2

CDR3 protein: CASSLALTLYNEQFF
V gene: TRBV11-1
J gene: TRBJ2-1

CDR3 protein: CASSQDRASGPPYEQYF
V gene: TRBV4-1
J gene: TRBJ2-7

CDR3 protein: CASSLLAGGGGDTQYF
V gene: TRBV7-2
J gene: TRBJ2-3

CDR3 protein: CASSQDSRAHEKLFF
V gene: TRBV4-3
J gene: TRBJ1-4

CDR3 protein: CASSYTVAGRKAEAFF
V gene: TRBV6-2/TRBV6-3
J gene: TRBJ1-1

CDR3 protein: CASSYSTSGSTDTQYF
V gene: TRBV6-2/TRBV6-3
J gene: TRBJ2-3

CDR3 protein: CASSQPRRGYNSPLHF
V gene: TRBV4-1
J gene: TRBJ1-6

CDR3 protein: CASRGGQISTDTQYF
V gene: TRBV2
J gene: TRBJ2-3